This TCR beta chain derives from a study of human T cells and chemical hapten exposure. The study used a library that attached unique molecular identifiers to individual cDNA molecules. TCRdb redid the calling of the RACE reads with MiXCR, one entry per CDR3 protein. The sample holds roughly 89,000 distinct CDR3 sequences, roughly 11% seen once. Study conclusions and caveats: Controls formed significantly fewer large CDR3 similarity clusters than expanded TCRs did. Patch test scores rose with PT1 expanded TCR counts, a positive correlation.

In its sample, this clonotype was seen a few times. Its antigen is unidentified. This CDR3 region has 15 residues. The ends were cut back, 6 bases at V and 0 bases at J, with 12 bases in the middle. CDR1 and CDR2 (germline): MDHEN, SYDVKM. Time point of the sample: patch test 3, about 24 weeks after DPC sensitization. Treatment here: therapeutic diphenylcyclopropenone sensitization with weekly scalp DPC. This chain uses TRBV28 with TRBJ1-5; D not certain. This clonotype originated in a woman in her thirties with alopecia areata. Some clones in this sample may be carry-over from other donors' samples. The material sequenced was whole blood, taken in connection with sensitization to the hapten diphenylcyclopropenone (DPC). Written as DNA, the CDR3 is TGTGCCAGCAGCACCCGGAGAGATAGCAATCAGCCCCAGCATTTT. Amino acids: CASSTRRDSNQPQHF.